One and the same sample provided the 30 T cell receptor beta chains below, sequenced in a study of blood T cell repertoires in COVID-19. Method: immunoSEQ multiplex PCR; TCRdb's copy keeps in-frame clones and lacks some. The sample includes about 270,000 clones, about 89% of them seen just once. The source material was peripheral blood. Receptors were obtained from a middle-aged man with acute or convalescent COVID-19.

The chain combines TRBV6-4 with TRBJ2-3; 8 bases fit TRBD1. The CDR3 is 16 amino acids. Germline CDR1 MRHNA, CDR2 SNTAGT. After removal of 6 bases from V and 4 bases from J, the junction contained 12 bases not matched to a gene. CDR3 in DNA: TGTGCCAGCAGCCACGGACAGGGAGGAGTCGCAGATACGCAGTATTTT. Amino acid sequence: CASSHGQGGVADTQYF.

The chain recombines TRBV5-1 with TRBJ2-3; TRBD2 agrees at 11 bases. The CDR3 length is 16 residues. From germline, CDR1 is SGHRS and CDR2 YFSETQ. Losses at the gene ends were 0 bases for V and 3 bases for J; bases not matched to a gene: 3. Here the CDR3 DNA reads TGCGCCAGCAGCTTGGTAGCGGGGGGGCGAACAGATACGCAGTATTTT. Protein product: CASSLVAGGRTDTQYF.

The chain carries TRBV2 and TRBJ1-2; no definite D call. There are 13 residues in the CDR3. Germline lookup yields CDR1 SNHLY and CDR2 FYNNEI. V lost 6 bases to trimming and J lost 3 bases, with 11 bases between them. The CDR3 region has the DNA TGTGCCAGCAGGCCAGCGACTTACTATGGCTACACCTTC. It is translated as CASRPATYYGYTF.

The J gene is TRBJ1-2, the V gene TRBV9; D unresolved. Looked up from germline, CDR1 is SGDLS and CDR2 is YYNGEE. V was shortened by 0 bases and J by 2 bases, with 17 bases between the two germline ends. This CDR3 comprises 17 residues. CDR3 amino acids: CASSVGSSGFPNYGYTF. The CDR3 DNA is TGTGCCAGCAGCGTAGGGTCGTCGGGGTTCCCCAACTATGGCTACACCTTC.

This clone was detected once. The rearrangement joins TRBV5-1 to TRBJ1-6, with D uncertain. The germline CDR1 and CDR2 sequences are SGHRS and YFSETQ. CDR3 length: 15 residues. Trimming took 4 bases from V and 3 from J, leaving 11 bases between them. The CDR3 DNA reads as TGCGCCAGCAGCCCCACTGGAGTCTATAATTCACCCCTCCACTTT. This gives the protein CASSPTGVYNSPLHF.

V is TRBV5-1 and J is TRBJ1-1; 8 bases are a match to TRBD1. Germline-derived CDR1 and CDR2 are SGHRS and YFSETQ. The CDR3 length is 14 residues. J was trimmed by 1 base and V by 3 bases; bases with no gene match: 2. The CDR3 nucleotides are TGCGCCAGCAGCTGGGACAGGCCGAACACTGAAGCTTTCTTT. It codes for CASSWDRPNTEAFF.

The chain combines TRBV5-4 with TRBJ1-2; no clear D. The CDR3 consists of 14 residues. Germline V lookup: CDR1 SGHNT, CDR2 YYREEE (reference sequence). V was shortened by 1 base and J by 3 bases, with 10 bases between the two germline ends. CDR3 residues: CASSLPVNYYGYTF. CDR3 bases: TGTGCCAGCAGCTTGCCCGTTAACTACTATGGCTACACCTTC.

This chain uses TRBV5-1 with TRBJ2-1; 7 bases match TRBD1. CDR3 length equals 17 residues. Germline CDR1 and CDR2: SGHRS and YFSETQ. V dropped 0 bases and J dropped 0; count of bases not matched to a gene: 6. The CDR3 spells CASSLATGVGSYNEQFF. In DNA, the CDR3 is TGCGCCAGCAGCTTGGCTACAGGGGTGGGCTCCTACAATGAGCAGTTCTTC.

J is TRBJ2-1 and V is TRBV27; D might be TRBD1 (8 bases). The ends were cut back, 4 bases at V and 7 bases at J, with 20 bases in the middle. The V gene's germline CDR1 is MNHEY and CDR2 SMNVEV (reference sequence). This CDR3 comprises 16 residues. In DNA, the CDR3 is TGTGCCAGCAGTTCCGGACAGGGAGGGGCGGCGAATGAGCAGTTCTTC. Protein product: CASSSGQGGAANEQFF.

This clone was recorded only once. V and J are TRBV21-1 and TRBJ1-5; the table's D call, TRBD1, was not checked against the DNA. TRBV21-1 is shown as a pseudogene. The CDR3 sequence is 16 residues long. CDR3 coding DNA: TGTGCCAGCAGCAAAGGGCCAGATAAATTCAATCAGCCCCAGCATTTT. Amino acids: CASSKGPDKFNQPQHF.

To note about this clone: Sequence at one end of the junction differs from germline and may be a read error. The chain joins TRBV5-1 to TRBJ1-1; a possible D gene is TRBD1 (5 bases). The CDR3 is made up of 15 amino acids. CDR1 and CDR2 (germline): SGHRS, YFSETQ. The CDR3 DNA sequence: TGCGCCAGCAGCTTGGATCGACGGACAAACGTTTTGCTGATCTTT. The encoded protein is CASSLDRRTNVLLIF.

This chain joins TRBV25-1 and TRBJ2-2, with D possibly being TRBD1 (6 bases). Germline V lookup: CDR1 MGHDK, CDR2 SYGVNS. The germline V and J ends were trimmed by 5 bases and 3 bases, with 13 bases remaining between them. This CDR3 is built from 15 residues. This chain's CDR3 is CASSSSGTHTGELFF. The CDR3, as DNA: TGTGCCAGCAGTTCCTCCGGGACACACACCGGGGAGCTGTTTTTT.

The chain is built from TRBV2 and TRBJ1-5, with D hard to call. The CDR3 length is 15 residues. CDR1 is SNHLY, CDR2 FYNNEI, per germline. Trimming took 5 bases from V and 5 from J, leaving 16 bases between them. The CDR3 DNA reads TGTGCCAGCAGTTTCGCTGTGCGGGGAGATCAGCCCCAGCATTTT. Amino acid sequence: CASSFAVRGDQPQHF.

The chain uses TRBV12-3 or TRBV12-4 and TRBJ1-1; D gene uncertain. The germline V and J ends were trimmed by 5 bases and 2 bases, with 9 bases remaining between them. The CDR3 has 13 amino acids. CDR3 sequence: CASSPGPNTEAFF. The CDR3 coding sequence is TGTGCCAGCAGTCCAGGCCCTAACACTGAAGCTTTCTTT.

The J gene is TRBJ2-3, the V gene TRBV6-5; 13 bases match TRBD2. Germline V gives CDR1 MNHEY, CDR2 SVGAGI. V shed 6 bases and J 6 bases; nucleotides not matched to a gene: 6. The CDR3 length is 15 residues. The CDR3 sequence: CASSAGLAGVDTQYF. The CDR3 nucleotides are TGTGCCAGCAGCGCCGGACTAGCGGGGGTCGATACGCAGTATTTT.

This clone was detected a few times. The CDR3 bases are TGTGCCAGCAGCCGGGACAGGGTGAACAATGAGCAGTTCTTC. Translating gives CASSRDRVNNEQFF. The chain is built from TRBV7-3 and TRBJ2-1, with 9 bases fitting TRBD1. Looked up from germline, CDR1 is SGHTA and CDR2 is FQGTGA. The CDR3 covers 14 residues. Losses at the gene ends were 5 bases for V and 5 bases for J; bases not matched to a gene: 4.

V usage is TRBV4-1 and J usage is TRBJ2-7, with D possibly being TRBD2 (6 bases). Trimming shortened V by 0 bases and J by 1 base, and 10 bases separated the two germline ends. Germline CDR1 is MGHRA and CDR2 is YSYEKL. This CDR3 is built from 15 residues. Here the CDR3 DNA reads TGCGCCAGCAGCCAAGAGGGGACTTTGTCCTACGAGCAGTACTTC. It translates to CASSQEGTLSYEQYF.

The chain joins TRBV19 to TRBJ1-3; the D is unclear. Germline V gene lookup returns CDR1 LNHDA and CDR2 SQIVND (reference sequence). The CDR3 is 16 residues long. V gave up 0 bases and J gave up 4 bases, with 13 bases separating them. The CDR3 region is CASSIDASFSGNTIYF. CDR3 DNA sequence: TGTGCCAGTAGTATAGATGCGAGTTTCTCCGGAAACACCATATATTTT.

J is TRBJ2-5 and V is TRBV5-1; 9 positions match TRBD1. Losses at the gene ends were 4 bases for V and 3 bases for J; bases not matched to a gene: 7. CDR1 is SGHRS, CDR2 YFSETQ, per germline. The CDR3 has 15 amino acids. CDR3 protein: CASSLPGTGKETQYF. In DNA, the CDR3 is TGCGCCAGCAGCCTCCCCGGGACAGGGAAAGAGACCCAGTACTTC.

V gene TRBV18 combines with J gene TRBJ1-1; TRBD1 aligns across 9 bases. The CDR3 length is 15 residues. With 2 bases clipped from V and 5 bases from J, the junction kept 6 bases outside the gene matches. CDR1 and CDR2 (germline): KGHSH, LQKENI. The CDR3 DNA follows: TGTGCCAGCTCACCAGTGGGACAGGGTGGAACTGAAGCTTTCTTT. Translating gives CASSPVGQGGTEAFF.

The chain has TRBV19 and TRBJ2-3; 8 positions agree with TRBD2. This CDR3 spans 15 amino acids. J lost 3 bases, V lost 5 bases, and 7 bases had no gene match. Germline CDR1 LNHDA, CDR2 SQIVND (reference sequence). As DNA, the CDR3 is TGTGCCAGTAGTGTTAGCGGGGCGAGAACAGATACGCAGTATTTT. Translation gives CASSVSGARTDTQYF.

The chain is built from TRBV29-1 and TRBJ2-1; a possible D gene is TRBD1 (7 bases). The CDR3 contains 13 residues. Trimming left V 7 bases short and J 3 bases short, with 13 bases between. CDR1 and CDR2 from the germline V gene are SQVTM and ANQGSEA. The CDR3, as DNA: TGCAGCGGAGGAGGGGACAGCTACAATGAGCAGTTCTTC. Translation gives CSGGGDSYNEQFF.

In DNA form, the CDR3 reads TGTGCCAGCAGCCCAAGCGGACAGATTAATTCACCCCTCCACTTT. Encoded protein: CASSPSGQINSPLHF. The chain uses TRBV2 and TRBJ1-6; TRBD1 might be the D (6 bases). Germline V gene sequence: CDR1 SNHLY, CDR2 FYNNEI. Trimming took off 6 bases at V and 6 bases at J, with 15 bases between the two ends. This CDR3 is built from 15 residues.

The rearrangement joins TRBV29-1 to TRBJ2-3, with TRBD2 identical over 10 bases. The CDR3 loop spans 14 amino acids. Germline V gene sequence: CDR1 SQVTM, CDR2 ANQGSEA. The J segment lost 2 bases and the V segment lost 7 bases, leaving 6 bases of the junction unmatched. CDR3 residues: CSAWTSGATDTQYF. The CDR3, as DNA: TGCAGCGCCTGGACTAGCGGCGCCACAGATACGCAGTATTTT.

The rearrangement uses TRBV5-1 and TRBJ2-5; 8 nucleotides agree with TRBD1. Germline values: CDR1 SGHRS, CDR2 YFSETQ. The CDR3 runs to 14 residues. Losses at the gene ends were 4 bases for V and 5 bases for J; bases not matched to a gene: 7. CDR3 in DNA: TGCGCCAGCAGCGTGGACAGGGCCGGGGAGACCCAGTACTTC. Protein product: CASSVDRAGETQYF.

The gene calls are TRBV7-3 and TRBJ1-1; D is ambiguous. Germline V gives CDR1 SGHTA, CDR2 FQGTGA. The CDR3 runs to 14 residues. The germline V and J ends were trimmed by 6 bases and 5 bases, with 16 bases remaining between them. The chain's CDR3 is CASRSENGRTEAFF. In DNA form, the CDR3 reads TGTGCCAGCAGGAGCGAAAACGGGAGGACTGAAGCTTTCTTT.

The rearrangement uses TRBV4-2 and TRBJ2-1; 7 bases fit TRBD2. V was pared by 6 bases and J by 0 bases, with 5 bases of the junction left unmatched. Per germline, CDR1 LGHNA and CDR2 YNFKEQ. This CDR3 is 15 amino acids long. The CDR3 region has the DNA TGTGCCAGCAGACAACGGGACTACTCCTACAATGAGCAGTTCTTC. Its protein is CASRQRDYSYNEQFF.

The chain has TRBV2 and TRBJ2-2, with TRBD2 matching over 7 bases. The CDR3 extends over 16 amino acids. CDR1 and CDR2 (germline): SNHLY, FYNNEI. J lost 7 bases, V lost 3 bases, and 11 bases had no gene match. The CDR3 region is CASSDRGRERSGELFF. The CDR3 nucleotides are TGTGCCAGCAGTGATCGGGGGAGGGAACGGAGCGGGGAGCTGTTTTTT.

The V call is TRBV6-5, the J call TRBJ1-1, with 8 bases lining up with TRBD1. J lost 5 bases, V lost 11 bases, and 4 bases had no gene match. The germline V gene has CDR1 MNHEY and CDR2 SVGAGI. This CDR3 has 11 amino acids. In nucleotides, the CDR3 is TGTGCCTCCAGGGGGCCAACTGAAGCTTTCTTT. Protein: CASRGPTEAFF.

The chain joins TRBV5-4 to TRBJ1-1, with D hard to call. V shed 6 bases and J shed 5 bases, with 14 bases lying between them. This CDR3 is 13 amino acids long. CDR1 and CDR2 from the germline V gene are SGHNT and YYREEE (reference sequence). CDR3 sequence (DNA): TGTGCCAGCACGCCGACGACCGGGACTGAAGCTTTCTTT. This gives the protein CASTPTTGTEAFF.